These T cell receptor beta chains were read from a single sample in a study of memory CD4+ T cells and cytomegalovirus serostatus. Here immunoSEQ multiplex PCR was the method, and the copy in TCRdb shows in-frame clones only, minus some. This sample carries tens of thousands of clones, less than 85% of them seen once, and the ten largest clones take around 1.9%. Sequencing was carried out using memory CD4+ T cells from blood. The receptors derive from an adult in good health and CMV-seronegative. CDR3s include the opening cysteine and the closing phenylalanine or tryptophan. The order of the fields is clone size, V gene, J gene, D gene, CDR3 protein, CDR3 DNA. The D gene is left open where the match is weak. Clone sizes are given selectively: once, few, many, or a class where the clone is expanded.

once	TRBV10-3	TRBJ2-1	TRBD2	CAIRSSGEDNEQFF	TGTGCCATCAGGTCTAGCGGGGAGGACAATGAGCAGTTCTTC
.	TRBV19	TRBJ1-4	TRBD1	CASSTFPGQDATNEKLFF	TGTGCCAGTAGTACTTTCCCGGGACAGGATGCAACTAATGAAAAACTGTTTTTT
.	TRBV2	TRBJ2-7	TRBD2	CASREWGGMGTSYEQYF	TGTGCCAGCAGGGAATGGGGGGGAATGGGGACTTCCTACGAGCAGTACTTC
.	TRBV28	TRBJ1-2	.	CASSLGGQDPYGYTF	TGTGCCAGCAGTCTGGGGGGGCAGGACCCCTATGGCTACACCTTC
.	TRBV28	TRBJ1-5	TRBD1	CASSAGTGGYSNQPQHF	TGTGCCAGCAGTGCCGGGACAGGGGGGTATAGCAATCAGCCCCAGCATTTT
.	TRBV12-5	TRBJ2-2	.	CASGLGQSVTGELFF	TGTGCTAGTGGTTTGGGACAGTCGGTCACCGGGGAGCTGTTTTTT
.	TRBV10-3	TRBJ2-3	TRBD2	CAIRGSGGTDTQYF	TGTGCCATCCGGGGTAGCGGGGGTACAGATACGCAGTATTTT
.	TRBV7-9	TRBJ1-2	.	CASSPHSGRSNYGYTF	TGTGCCAGCAGCCCACATTCTGGACGGTCTAACTATGGCTACACCTTC
.	TRBV29-1	TRBJ2-1	TRBD2	CSVTSGGGEQFF	TGCAGCGTCACAAGCGGGGGCGGGGAGCAGTTCTTC
.	TRBV7-6	TRBJ1-6	TRBD1	CALRGTGVHSPLHF	TGTGCCCTGAGAGGGACAGGGGTTCATTCACCCCTCCACTTT
.	TRBV6-1	TRBJ2-7	TRBD2	CASSVSGGSKAYEQYF	TGTGCCAGCAGTGTGTCGGGGGGGAGTAAGGCCTACGAGCAGTACTTC
.	TRBV5-4	TRBJ2-1	TRBD2	CASSKRGGLSYNEQFF	TGTGCCAGCAGCAAGCGGGGGGGCCTGTCCTACAATGAGCAGTTCTTC
.	TRBV5-4	TRBJ2-3	.	CASSPKNRRDTQYF	TGTGCCAGCAGCCCGAAAAACCGGAGGGATACGCAGTATTTT
once	TRBV10-1	TRBJ2-6	.	CASSETGANVLTF	TGCGCCAGCAGTGAGACAGGGGCCAACGTCCTGACTTTC
.	TRBV11-2	TRBJ1-5	.	CASSLDVNQPQHF	TGTGCCAGCAGCTTAGATGTTAATCAGCCCCAGCATTTT
.	TRBV5-6	TRBJ2-2	.	CASSLHINPFANTGELFF	TGTGCCAGCAGCCTACACATCAATCCGTTCGCGAACACCGGGGAGCTGTTTTTT
.	TRBV5-1	TRBJ1-5	.	CASSSEPGSNQPQHF	TGCGCCAGCAGCTCCGAGCCCGGTAGCAATCAGCCCCAGCATTTT
.	TRBV28	TRBJ1-6	.	CASSLGAAVSPLHF	TGTGCCAGCAGCCTGGGGGCGGCGGTTTCACCCCTCCACTTT